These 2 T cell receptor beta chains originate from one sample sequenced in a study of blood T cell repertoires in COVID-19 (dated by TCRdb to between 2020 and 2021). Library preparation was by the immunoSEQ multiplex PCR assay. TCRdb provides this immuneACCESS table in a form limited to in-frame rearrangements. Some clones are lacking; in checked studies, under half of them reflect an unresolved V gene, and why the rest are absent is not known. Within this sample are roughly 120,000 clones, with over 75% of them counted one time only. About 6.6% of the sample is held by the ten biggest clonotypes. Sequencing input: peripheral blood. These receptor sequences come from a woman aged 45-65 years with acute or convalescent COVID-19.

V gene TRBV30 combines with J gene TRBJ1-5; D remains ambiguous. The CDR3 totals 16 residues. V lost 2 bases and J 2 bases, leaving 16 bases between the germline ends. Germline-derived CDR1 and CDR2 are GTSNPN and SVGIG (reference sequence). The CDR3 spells CAWSPTRRVGNQPQHF. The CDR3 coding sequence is TGTGCCTGGAGTCCTACAAGGCGGGTGGGCAATCAGCCCCAGCATTTT.

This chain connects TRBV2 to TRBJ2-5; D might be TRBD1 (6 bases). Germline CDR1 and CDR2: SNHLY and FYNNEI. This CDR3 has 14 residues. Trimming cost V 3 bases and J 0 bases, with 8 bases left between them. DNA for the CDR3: TGTGCCAGCAGTGATACAGGGTACCAAGAGACCCAGTACTTC. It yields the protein CASSDTGYQETQYF.